This is a list of T cell receptor beta chains from one sample in a study of cytomegalovirus exposure and HLA in healthy donors. Clones were read by immunoSEQ multiplex PCR, and TCRdb kept only the in-frame ones, dropping some. The sample has roughly 130,000 clones; 80% are singletons. Sequencing input: PBMCs. The receptor source for this set is a male donor in good health and CMV-seronegative. CDR3s include the opening cysteine and the closing phenylalanine or tryptophan. D genes are given only for firm matches. A clone size is listed for some rows: how often the clone was seen (once, few, many), or a class if it is expanded.

V: TRBV5-1
size: .
J: TRBJ2-6
D: .
DNA: TGCGCCAGCGCGGAGGGTTCAGGGGCCAACGTCCTGACTTTC
CDR3: CASAEGSGANVLTF

V: TRBV27
size: .
J: TRBJ2-3
D: TRBD1
DNA: TGTGCCAGCTCGGGACAGGGGTTTAATACGCAGTATTTT
CDR3: CASSGQGFNTQYF

V: TRBV27
size: few
J: TRBJ2-5
D: .
DNA: TGTGCCAGCAGTTCTCTAGCGCCCGAGGAGACCCAGTACTTC
CDR3: CASSSLAPEETQYF

V: TRBV13
size: .
J: TRBJ1-4
D: TRBD1
DNA: TGTGCCAGCAGCTTAGCGACAGGGGGTAATGAAAAACTGTTTTTT
CDR3: CASSLATGGNEKLFF

V: TRBV5-4
size: .
J: TRBJ1-2
D: .
DNA: TGTGCCAGCAGCTTGGAGGGGCTCCCTTTTAATTATGGCTACACCTTC
CDR3: CASSLEGLPFNYGYTF

V: TRBV11-3
size: .
J: TRBJ1-5
D: TRBD1
DNA: TGTGCCAGCAGCTTAGGACAGGGGGCTGGTCAGCCCCAGCATTTT
CDR3: CASSLGQGAGQPQHF

V: TRBV5-4
size: .
J: TRBJ2-5
D: .
DNA: TGTGCCAGCAGCTTGGTGTCGGTACAAGAGACCCAGTACTTC
CDR3: CASSLVSVQETQYF

V: TRBV29-1
size: .
J: TRBJ2-7
D: TRBD1
DNA: TGCAGCGCTGAGGGACAGGGAAGCGGCGAGCAGTACTTC
CDR3: CSAEGQGSGEQYF

V: TRBV5-1
size: .
J: TRBJ2-5
D: TRBD1
DNA: TGCGCCAGCAGCTTGACACAGGGGCCCCAGTACTTC
CDR3: CASSLTQGPQYF

V: TRBV6-5
size: .
J: TRBJ1-3
D: .
DNA: TGTGCCAGTGCCCTAGGAAGCTCTGGAAACACCATATATTTT
CDR3: CASALGSSGNTIYF

V: TRBV6-6
size: .
J: TRBJ1-2
D: .
DNA: TGTGCCAGCAGCCGATCCACAGGGACCTATGGCTACACCTTC
CDR3: CASSRSTGTYGYTF

V: TRBV6-1
size: .
J: TRBJ2-3
D: .
DNA: TGTGCCAGCAGTGAAGGGGGGCGAGAGGTCGCAGATACGCAGTATTTT
CDR3: CASSEGGREVADTQYF

V: TRBV6-5
size: .
J: TRBJ1-2
D: .
DNA: TGTGCCAGCTTGAGGACCGGAGGCGGAGGTGGCTACACCTTC
CDR3: CASLRTGGGGGYTF

V: TRBV9
size: .
J: TRBJ2-7
D: TRBD2
DNA: TGTGCCAGCAGCCAAACCCTCAGCGGGAACCACGAGCAGTACTTC
CDR3: CASSQTLSGNHEQYF

V: TRBV7-2
size: .
J: TRBJ1-2
D: TRBD1
DNA: TGTGCCAGCAGCTTAGCAGCCGAGGGACAGTATGGCTACACCTTC
CDR3: CASSLAAEGQYGYTF

V: TRBV30
size: .
J: TRBJ2-6
D: .
DNA: TGTGCCTGGAGTGCCCTCGTGGCAGGGGTTTCTGGGGCCAACGGCCTGACTTTC
CDR3: CAWSALVAGVSGANGLTF

V: TRBV10-1
size: few
J: TRBJ2-3
D: .
DNA: TGCGCCAGCAGTGGCGGCGCAGATACGCAGTATTTT
CDR3: CASSGGADTQYF

V: TRBV5-1
size: .
J: TRBJ2-1
D: .
DNA: TGCGCCAGCAGCTTGGTGCAGGGCCAATACAATGAGCAGTTCTTC
CDR3: CASSLVQGQYNEQFF